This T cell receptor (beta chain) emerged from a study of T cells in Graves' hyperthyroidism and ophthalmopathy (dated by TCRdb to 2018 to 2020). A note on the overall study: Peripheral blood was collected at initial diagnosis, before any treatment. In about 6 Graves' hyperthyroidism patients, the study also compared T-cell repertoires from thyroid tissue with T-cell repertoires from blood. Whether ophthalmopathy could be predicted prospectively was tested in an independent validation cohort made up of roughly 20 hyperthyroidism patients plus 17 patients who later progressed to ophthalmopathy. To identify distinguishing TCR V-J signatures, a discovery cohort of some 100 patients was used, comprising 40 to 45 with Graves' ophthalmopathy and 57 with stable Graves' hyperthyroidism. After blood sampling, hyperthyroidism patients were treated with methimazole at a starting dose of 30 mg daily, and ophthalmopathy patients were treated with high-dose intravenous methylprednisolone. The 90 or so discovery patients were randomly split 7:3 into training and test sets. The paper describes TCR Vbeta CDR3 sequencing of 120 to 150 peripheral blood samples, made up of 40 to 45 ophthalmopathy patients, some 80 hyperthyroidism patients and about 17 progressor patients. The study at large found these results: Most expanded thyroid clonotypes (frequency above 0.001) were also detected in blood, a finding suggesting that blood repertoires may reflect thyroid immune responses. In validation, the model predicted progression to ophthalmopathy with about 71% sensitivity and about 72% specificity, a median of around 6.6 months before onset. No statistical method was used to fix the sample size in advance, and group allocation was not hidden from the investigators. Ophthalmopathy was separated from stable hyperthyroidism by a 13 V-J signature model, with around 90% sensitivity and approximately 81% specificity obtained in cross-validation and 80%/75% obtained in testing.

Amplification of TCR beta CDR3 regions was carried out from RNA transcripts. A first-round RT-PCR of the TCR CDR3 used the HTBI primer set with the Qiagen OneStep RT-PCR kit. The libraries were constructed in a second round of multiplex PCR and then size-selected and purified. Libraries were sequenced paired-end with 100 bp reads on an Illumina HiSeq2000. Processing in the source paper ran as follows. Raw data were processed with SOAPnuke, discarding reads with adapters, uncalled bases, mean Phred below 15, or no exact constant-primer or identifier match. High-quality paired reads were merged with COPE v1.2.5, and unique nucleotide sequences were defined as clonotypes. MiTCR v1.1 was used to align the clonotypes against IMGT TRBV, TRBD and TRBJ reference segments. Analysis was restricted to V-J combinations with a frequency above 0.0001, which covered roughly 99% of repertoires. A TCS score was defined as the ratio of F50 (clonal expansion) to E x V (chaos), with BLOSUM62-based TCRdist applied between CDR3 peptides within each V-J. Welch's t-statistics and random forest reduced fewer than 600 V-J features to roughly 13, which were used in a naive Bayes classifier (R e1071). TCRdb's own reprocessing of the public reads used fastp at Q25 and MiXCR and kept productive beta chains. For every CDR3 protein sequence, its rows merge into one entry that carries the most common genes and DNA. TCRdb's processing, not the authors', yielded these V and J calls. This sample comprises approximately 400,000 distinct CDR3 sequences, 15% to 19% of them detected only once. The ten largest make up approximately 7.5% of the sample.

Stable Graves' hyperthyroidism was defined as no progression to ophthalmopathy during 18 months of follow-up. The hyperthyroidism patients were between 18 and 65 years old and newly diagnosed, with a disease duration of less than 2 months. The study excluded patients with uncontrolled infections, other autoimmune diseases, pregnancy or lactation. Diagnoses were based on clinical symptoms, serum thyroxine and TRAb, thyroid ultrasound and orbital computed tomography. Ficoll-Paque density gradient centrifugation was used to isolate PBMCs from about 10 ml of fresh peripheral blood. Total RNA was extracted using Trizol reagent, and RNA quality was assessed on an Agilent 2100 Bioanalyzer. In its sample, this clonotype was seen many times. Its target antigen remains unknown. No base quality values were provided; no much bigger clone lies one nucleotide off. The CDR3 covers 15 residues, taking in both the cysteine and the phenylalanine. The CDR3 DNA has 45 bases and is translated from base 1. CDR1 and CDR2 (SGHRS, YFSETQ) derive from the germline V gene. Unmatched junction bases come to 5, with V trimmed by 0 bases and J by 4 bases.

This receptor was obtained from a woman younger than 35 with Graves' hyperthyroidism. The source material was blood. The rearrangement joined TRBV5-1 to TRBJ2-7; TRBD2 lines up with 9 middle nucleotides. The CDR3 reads CASSLAASGAYEQYF. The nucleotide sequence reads TGCGCCAGCAGCTTGGCGGCTAGCGGGGCTTACGAGCAGTACTTC.